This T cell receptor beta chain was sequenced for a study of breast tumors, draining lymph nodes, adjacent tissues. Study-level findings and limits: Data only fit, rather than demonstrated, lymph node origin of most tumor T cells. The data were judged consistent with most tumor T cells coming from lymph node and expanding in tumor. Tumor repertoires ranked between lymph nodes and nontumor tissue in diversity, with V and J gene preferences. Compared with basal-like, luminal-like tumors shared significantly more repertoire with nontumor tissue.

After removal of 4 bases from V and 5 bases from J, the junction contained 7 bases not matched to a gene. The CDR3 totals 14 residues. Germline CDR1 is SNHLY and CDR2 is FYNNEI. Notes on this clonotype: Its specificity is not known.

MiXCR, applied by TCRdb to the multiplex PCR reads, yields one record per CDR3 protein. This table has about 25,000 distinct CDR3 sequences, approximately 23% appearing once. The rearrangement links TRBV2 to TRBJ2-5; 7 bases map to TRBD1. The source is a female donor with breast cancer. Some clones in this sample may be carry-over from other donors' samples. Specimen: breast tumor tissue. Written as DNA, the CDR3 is TGTGCCAGCAGTGTTTACAGGGGTTCGGAGACCCAGTACTTC. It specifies CASSVYRGSETQYF.